This T cell receptor (beta chain) is drawn from a study of identical twins. Study observations and caveats: Insertions ran lower in abundant cord blood beta clonotypes, though not in memory repertoires. Sharing of beta out-of-frame sequences by twins showed a weaker excess.

Points on this clonotype: Its specificity is unknown.

V shed 3 bases, J shed 2 bases, and the junction held 11 bases outside the gene matches. Germline V gene lookup returns CDR1 SGHAT and CDR2 FQNNGV. This CDR3 spans 19 amino acids. Each CDR3 protein gets one entry after TCRdb re-called the 5' RACE reads with MiXCR. The sample holds around 490,000 distinct CDR3 sequences, approximately 20% seen once. The same sample was also studied in work on yellow fever vaccine responses in identical twins.

The source material was CD4+ T cells sorted from blood. The TCR sequence derives from a woman between 18 and 29 years old in good health. V is TRBV11-2 and J is TRBJ2-1; the match to TRBD2 covers 12 bases. CDR3 residues: CASSFYLAGGQFAYNEQFF. In DNA form, the CDR3 reads TGTGCCAGCAGCTTCTACCTAGCGGGGGGGCAGTTTGCCTACAATGAGCAGTTCTTC.